This TCR beta chain was obtained from a study of vaccination effects on CD4 cells after COVID-19. Study-wide background: Researchers obtained post-vaccine samples at a median of 72 days past the second dose.

Concerning this clone itself: The antigen is unknown.

The CDR3 runs 15 residues. Germline CDR1 LNHDA, CDR2 SQIVND (reference sequence). V lost 1 base, J lost 5 bases, and 13 bases lay in between. Antigen-specific CD4+ T cell clonotypes were called by their expansion after viral peptide-pool culture in ViraFEST. Cultured cells yielded isolated CD4+ T cells after 10 days. Two doses of either BNT162b2 or mRNA-1273 were given to each participant. Each well held about 2 million PBMC cultured with roughly 9.7 ug/ml peptides and roughly 11 IU/ml IL-2. Sequencing used immunoSEQ multiplex PCR; TCRdb keeps in-frame clones, though not all of them. The sample includes about 31,000 clones, approximately 79% of them seen just once. The study, taken as a whole, reports: Cross-reactivity toward common cold coronaviruses was confined to only 1 of 255 vaccine-induced clones in healthy vaccinees.

The chain joins TRBV19 to TRBJ2-3, with TRBD2 as a possible D gene (7 bases). Sequenced material: CD4+ T cells from PBMCs cultured with SARS-CoV-2 spike peptides, taken after COVID-19 vaccination. The TCR was taken from a human donor who received a COVID-19 vaccine. Some clones in this sample may be carry-over from other donors' samples. The CDR3 nucleotides read TGTGCCAGTAGTATAGTGCGGGGGCCTAAAGATACGCAGTATTTT. As protein: CASSIVRGPKDTQYF.